This TCR beta chain was identified in a study of sequential checkpoint blockade in melanoma (dated by TCRdb to the late 2010s). For the study in its entirety: Patients were assigned by 1:1 randomization to either first-line nivolumab followed by ipilimumab (arm A) or ipilimumab followed by nivolumab (arm B). Maintenance nivolumab came after both trial sequences.

Overall study outcomes, separate from this receptor: The model for predicting response that combines TCR metrics with mutation burden needs to be validated in larger, independent patient cohorts.

TCRbeta CDR3 regions were immunosequenced from genomic DNA with the immunoSEQ Assay. Before high-throughput sequencing, the genomic DNA was amplified using bias-controlled multiplex PCR. Turning to the authors' computational methods: To quantify the absolute abundance of each unique TCRbeta CDR3 region, the sequences were collapsed and filtered. Clonality, defined as 1 minus Pielou's evenness, was calculated using productive rearrangements only. A previously published method was used to identify clones with significantly greater frequencies in on-treatment samples than in baseline samples. Not all clones reach the TCRdb copy of this immuneACCESS table, which keeps in-frame sequences only. Checked studies attribute under half of the gap to unresolved V genes and leave the rest unexplained. For V, J and clone size, that table is used; D and trimming come from the DNA. This sample comprises 12,000 or so clones, 82% of them detected only once. The ten biggest clones cover 6.5% to 9% of the sample.

As for this clone: Its antigen is not yet known. Base qualities are not at hand, and no much larger clone is one base apart.

Per the germline V gene (reference sequence), SEHNR is the CDR1 and FQNEAQ is the CDR2. Measured from the cysteine to the phenylalanine, the CDR3 is 14 residues long. Only the CDR3 DNA stays, 42 bases, in frame from base 1. V is pruned by 4 bases and J by 3 bases, leaving 5 bases of the junction without a gene match. The sample's treatment or condition label is to be understood as: randomized to nivolumab then ipilimumab (arm A) or the reverse (arm B). Prior DNA-damaging chemotherapy had not been received by any trial patient. Thawed PBMCs were sorted on a FACS Aria II flow cytometer to isolate live CD3+CD8+ cells negative for CD19 and CD56. CheckMate 064, a randomized, open-label phase II trial of sequential checkpoint blockade, was the source of the samples, all of which came from patients with melanoma. Leukapheresis was used to collect peripheral blood mononuclear cells, which were then purified with Ficoll-Paque and frozen in human serum with roughly 10% DMSO. Right after sorting, the blood CD3+CD8+ cells were verified to be >95% pure, and DNA extraction followed.

The sample in question was CD8+ T cells sorted from blood (inferred from file names), obtained from a patient given nivolumab and ipilimumab in sequence. The clonotype comes from a human donor with melanoma. Recombination connected TRBV7-9 to TRBJ1-1, with TRBD1 identical over 7 junction bases. The sequenced DNA: TGTGCCAGCAGCTCACAGGGGACCGACACTGAAGCTTTCTTT. Its translation reads: CASSSQGTDTEAFF.